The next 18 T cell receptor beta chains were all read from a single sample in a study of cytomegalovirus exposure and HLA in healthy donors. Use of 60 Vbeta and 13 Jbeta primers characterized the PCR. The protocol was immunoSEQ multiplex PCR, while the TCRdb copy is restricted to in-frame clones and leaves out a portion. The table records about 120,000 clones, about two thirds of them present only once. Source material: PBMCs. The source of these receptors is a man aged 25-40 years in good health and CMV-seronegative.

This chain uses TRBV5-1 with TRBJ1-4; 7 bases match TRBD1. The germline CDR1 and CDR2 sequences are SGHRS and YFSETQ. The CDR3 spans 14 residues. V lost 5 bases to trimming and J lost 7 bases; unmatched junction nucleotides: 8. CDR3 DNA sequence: TGCGCCAGCAGAAGGGGGCCATTGGCTGAAAAACTGTTTTTT. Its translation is CASRRGPLAEKLFF. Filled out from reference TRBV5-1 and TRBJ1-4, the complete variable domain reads KAGVTQTPRYLIKTRGQQVTLSCSPISGHRSVSWYQQTPGQGLQFLFEYFSETQRNKGNFPGRFSGRQFSNSRSEMNVSTLELGDSALYLCASRRGPLAEKLFFGSGTQLSVL.

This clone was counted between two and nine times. This CDR3 is CAWRRGGTDTQYF. The CDR3 DNA is TGTGCCTGGAGGCGGGGGGGCACAGATACGCAGTATTTT. V usage is TRBV30 and J usage is TRBJ2-3; TRBD2 matches 8 bases. There are 13 residues in the CDR3. V shed 3 bases and J 1 base; nucleotides not matched to a gene: 0. Per germline, CDR1 GTSNPN and CDR2 SVGIG (reference sequence).

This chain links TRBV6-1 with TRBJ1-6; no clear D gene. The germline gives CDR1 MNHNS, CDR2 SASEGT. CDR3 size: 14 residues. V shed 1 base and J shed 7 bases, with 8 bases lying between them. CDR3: CASSEVGNNSPLHF. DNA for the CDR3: TGTGCCAGCAGTGAAGTTGGCAACAATTCACCCCTCCACTTT.

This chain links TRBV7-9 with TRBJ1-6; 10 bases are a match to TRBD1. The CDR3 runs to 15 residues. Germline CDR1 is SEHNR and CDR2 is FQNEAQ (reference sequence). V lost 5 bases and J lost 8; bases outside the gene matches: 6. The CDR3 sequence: CASSTTGGAYSPLHF. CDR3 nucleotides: TGTGCCAGCAGCACGACAGGGGGCGCGTATTCACCCCTCCACTTT. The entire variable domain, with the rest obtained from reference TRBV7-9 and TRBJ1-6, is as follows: DTGVSQNPRHKITKRGQNVTFRCDPISEHNRLYWYRQTLGQGPEFLTYFQNEAQLEKSRLLSDRFSAERPKGSFSTLEIQRTEQGDSAMYLCASSTTGGAYSPLHFGNGTRLTVT.

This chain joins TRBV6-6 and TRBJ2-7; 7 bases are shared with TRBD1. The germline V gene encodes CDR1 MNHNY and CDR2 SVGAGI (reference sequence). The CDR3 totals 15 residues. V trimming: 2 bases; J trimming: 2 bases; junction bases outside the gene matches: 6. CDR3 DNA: TGTGCCAGCAGTTACGACAGGGTGGGCACCTACGAGCAGTACTTC. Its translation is CASSYDRVGTYEQYF.

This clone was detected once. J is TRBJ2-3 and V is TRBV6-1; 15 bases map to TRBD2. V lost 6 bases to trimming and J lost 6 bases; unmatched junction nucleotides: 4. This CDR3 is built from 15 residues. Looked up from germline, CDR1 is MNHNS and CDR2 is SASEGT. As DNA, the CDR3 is TGTGCCAGCAGCGGGACTAGCGGGGGGAGGGATACGCAGTATTTT. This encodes CASSGTSGGRDTQYF.

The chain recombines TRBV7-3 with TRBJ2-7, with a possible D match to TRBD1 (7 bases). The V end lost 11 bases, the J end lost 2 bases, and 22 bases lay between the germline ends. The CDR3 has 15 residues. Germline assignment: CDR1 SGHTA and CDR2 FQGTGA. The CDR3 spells CAGKGGTAPAYEQYF. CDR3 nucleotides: TGTGCCGGAAAAGGGGGGACAGCCCCTGCCTACGAGCAGTACTTC.

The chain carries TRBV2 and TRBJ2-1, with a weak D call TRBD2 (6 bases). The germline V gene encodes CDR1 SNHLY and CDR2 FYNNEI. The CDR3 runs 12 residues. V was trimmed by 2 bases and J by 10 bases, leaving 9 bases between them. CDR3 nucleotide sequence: TGTGCCAGCAGTGAAACGGGGAGGGAGCAGTTCTTC. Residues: CASSETGREQFF. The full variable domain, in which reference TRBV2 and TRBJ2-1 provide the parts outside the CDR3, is EPEVTQTPSHQVTQMGQEVILRCVPISNHLYFYWYRQILGQKVEFLVSFYNNEISEKSEIFDDQFSVERPDGSNFTLKIRSTKLEDSAMYFCASSETGREQFFGPGTRLTVL.

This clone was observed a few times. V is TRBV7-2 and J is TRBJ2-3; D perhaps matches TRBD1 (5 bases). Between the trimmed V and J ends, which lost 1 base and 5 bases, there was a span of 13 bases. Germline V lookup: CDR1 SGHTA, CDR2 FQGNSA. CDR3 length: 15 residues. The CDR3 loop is CASSLEAGIRDTQYF. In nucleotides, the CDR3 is TGTGCCAGCAGCTTAGAGGCAGGGATTCGAGATACGCAGTATTTT.

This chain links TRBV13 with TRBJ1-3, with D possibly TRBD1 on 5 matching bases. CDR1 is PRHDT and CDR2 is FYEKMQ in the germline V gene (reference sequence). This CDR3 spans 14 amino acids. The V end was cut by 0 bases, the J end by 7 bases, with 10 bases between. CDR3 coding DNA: TGTGCCAGCAGCTTAGGCCGGTGGGGCAACACCATATATTTT. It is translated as CASSLGRWGNTIYF.

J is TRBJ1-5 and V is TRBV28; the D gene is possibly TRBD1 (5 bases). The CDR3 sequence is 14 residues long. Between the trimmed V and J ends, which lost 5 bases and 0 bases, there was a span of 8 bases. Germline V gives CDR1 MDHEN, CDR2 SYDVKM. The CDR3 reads CASSGASSNQPQHF. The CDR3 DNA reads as TGTGCCAGCAGTGGGGCTTCTAGCAATCAGCCCCAGCATTTT.

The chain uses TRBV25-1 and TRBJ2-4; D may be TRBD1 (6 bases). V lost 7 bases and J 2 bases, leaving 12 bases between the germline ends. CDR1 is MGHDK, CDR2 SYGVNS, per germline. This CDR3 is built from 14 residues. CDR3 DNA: TGTGCCAGCAAGGGCAGGGGAACCAAAAACATTCAGTACTTC. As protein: CASKGRGTKNIQYF. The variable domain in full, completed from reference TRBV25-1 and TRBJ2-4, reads EADIYQTPRYLVIGTGKKITLECSQTMGHDKMYWYQQDPGMELHLIHYSYGVNSTEKGDLSSESTVSRIRTEHFPLTLESARPSHTSQYLCASKGRGTKNIQYFGAGTRLSVL.

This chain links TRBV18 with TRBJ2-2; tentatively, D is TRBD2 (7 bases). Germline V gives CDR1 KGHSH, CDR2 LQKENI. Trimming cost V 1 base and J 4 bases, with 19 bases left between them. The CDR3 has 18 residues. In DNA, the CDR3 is TGTGCCAGCTCACCACGGGCGGGGGCCCCGCTTCGCACCGGGGAGCTGTTTTTT. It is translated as CASSPRAGAPLRTGELFF. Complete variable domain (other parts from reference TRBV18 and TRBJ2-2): NAGVMQNPRHLVRRRGQEARLRCSPMKGHSHVYWYRQLPEEGLKFMVYLQKENIIDESGMPKERFSAEFPKEGPSILRIQQVVRGDSAAYFCASSPRAGAPLRTGELFFGEGSRLTVL.

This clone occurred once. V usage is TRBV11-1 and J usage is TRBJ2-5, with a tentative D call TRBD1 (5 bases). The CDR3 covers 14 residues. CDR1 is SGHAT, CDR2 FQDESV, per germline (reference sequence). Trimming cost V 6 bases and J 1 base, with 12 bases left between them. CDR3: CASSQQGRQETQYF. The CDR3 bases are TGTGCCAGCAGTCAGCAGGGTCGCCAAGAGACCCAGTACTTC.

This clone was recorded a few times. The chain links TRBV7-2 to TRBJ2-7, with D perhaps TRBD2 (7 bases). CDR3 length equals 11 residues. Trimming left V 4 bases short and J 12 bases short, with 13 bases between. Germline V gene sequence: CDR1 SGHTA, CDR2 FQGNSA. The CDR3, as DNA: TGTGCCAGCAGCTCTGGGGGGGGCCTGTACTTC. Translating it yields CASSSGGGLYF.

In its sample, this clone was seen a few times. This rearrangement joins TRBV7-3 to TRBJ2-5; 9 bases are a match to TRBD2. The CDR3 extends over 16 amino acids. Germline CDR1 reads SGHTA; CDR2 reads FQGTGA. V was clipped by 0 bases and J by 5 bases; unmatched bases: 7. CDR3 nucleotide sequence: TGTGCCAGCAGCTTAACGGCGGGGGGGCCCAGGGAGACCCAGTACTTC. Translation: CASSLTAGGPRETQYF.

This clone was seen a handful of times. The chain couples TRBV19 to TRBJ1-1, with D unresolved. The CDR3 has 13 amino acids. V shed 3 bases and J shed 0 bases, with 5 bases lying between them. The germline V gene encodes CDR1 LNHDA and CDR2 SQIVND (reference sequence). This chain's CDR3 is CASSISVNTEAFF. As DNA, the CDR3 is TGTGCCAGTAGTATTTCAGTGAACACTGAAGCTTTCTTT.

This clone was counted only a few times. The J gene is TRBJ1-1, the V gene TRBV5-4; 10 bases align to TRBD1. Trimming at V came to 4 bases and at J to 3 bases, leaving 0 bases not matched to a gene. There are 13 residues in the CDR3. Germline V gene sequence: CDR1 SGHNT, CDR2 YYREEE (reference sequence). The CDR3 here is CASSGTGDTEAFF. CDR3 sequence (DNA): TGTGCCAGCAGCGGGACAGGGGACACTGAAGCTTTCTTT.